Listed below are T cell receptor beta chains from one sample, sequenced in a study of chemoradiotherapy in HPV16-positive cancers. Sequencing used immunoSEQ multiplex PCR; TCRdb keeps in-frame clones, though not all of them. The sample lists more than 9,000 clones, 77% seen once, with around 0.91% in the top ten. The specimen was taken from a patient who underwent chemoradiotherapy. These receptors came from a human donor with HPV-associated anogenital cancer. Both conserved end residues are part of each CDR3. Each record gives: clone size, J gene, V gene, D gene, CDR3 protein, CDR3 DNA. A D gene is named only where the DNA matches it firmly. Clone size appears in some rows only: once, few, many, or a class for an expanded clone.

size: .
J: TRBJ2-3
V: TRBV2
D: .
CDR3: CASSGDSRGSGFTDTQYF
DNA: TGTGCCAGCAGTGGGGACAGTCGGGGGTCGGGGTTCACAGATACGCAGTATTTT

size: .
J: TRBJ2-7
V: TRBV18
D: TRBD1
CDR3: CASSSQGAGEQYF
DNA: TGTGCCAGCTCGTCTCAGGGGGCGGGGGAGCAGTACTTC

size: once
J: TRBJ1-1
V: TRBV15
D: TRBD1
CDR3: CATSRVGQGTEAFF
DNA: TGTGCCACCAGCAGAGTCGGACAGGGCACTGAAGCTTTCTTT

size: .
J: TRBJ2-1
V: TRBV5-1
D: TRBD2
CDR3: CASSFALAGALDEQFF
DNA: TGCGCCAGCAGCTTCGCCTTAGCGGGGGCCCTTGATGAGCAGTTCTTC

size: .
J: TRBJ1-5
V: TRBV18
D: .
CDR3: CASSPNRASNQPQHF
DNA: TGTGCCAGCTCGCCCAACAGGGCTAGCAATCAGCCCCAGCATTTT

size: .
J: TRBJ1-2
V: TRBV2
D: .
CDR3: CASSRGGLSNGYTF
DNA: TGTGCCAGCAGCCGGGGAGGGTTGTCAAATGGCTACACCTTC

size: .
J: TRBJ1-2
V: TRBV18
D: .
CDR3: CASSPRDYGYTF
DNA: TGTGCCAGCTCACCAAGGGACTATGGCTACACCTTC

size: .
J: TRBJ2-2
V: TRBV9
D: .
CDR3: CASSASLGATGELFF
DNA: TGTGCCAGCAGCGCCTCGTTAGGTGCAACCGGGGAGCTGTTTTTT

size: .
J: TRBJ2-1
V: TRBV11-3
D: .
CDR3: CASSPRTTSVSEQFF
DNA: TGTGCCAGCAGCCCTCGGACAACCAGCGTCAGTGAGCAGTTCTTC

size: few
J: TRBJ2-7
V: TRBV28
D: TRBD1
CDR3: CASNRDSTYEQYF
DNA: TGTGCCAGCAATCGGGACAGTACCTACGAGCAGTACTTC

size: .
J: TRBJ1-2
V: TRBV11-2
D: TRBD1
CDR3: CASRRGQEVSGYTF
DNA: TGTGCCAGCAGAAGAGGACAGGAGGTGTCGGGCTACACCTTC

size: .
J: TRBJ2-7
V: TRBV11-3
D: .
CDR3: CASSLSTGGSYEQYF
DNA: TGTGCCAGCAGCTTATCTACTGGGGGGTCCTACGAGCAGTACTTC

size: .
J: TRBJ2-2
V: TRBV19
D: .
CDR3: CASSISRGAGELFF
DNA: TGTGCCAGTAGTATTAGTAGAGGAGCCGGGGAGCTGTTTTTT

size: .
J: TRBJ1-2
V: TRBV19
D: .
CDR3: CASSIEEGPRGYTF
DNA: TGTGCCAGTAGTATTGAAGAGGGGCCGCGGGGCTACACCTTC

size: .
J: TRBJ1-4
V: TRBV5-4
D: .
CDR3: CASSSLAVYRHEKLFF
DNA: TGTGCCAGCAGCTCATTGGCAGTCTATAGGCATGAAAAACTGTTTTTT

size: .
J: TRBJ2-6
V: TRBV14
D: .
CDR3: CASSLQSTRSGANVLTF
DNA: TGTGCCAGCAGCCTACAGAGTACCCGCTCTGGGGCCAACGTCCTGACTTTC

size: .
J: TRBJ2-5
V: TRBV5-1
D: .
CDR3: CASSLNVQETQYF
DNA: TGCGCCAGCAGCTTGAACGTACAAGAGACCCAGTACTTC

size: .
J: TRBJ2-2
V: TRBV19
D: .
CDR3: CASLQEVGRPTGELFF
DNA: TGTGCCAGTCTTCAAGAGGTGGGGCGCCCGACCGGGGAGCTGTTTTTT

size: .
J: TRBJ2-2
V: TRBV30
D: TRBD1
CDR3: CAWSVFTLGTENTGELFF
DNA: TGTGCCTGGAGTGTATTTACTTTGGGGACAGAGAACACCGGGGAGCTGTTTTTT

size: few
J: TRBJ1-6
V: TRBV6-5
D: TRBD1
CDR3: CASGLQGRNSPLHF
DNA: TGTGCCAGCGGTTTACAGGGGAGAAATTCACCCCTCCACTTT

size: .
J: TRBJ2-1
V: TRBV7-6
D: TRBD2
CDR3: CASSLSLADEQFF
DNA: TGTGCCAGCAGCTTAAGCCTAGCGGATGAGCAGTTCTTC

size: once
J: TRBJ1-1
V: TRBV28
D: .
CDR3: CASTKRGNTEAFF
DNA: TGTGCCAGCACCAAAAGGGGGAACACTGAAGCTTTCTTT

size: once
J: TRBJ2-3
V: TRBV19
D: .
CDR3: CASSIGGISGTDTQYF
DNA: TGTGCCAGTAGTATAGGAGGCATCTCGGGCACAGATACGCAGTATTTT

size: .
J: TRBJ2-3
V: TRBV9
D: .
CDR3: CASSRWTSTDTQYF
DNA: TGTGCCAGCAGCCGTTGGACTAGCACAGATACGCAGTATTTT

size: .
J: TRBJ1-2
V: TRBV6-1
D: .
CDR3: CASSEGARGRGYTF
DNA: TGTGCCAGCAGTGAGGGGGCTAGGGGTCGTGGCTACACCTTC

size: .
J: TRBJ1-4
V: TRBV9
D: TRBD1
CDR3: CASSTRTGDEKLFF
DNA: TGTGCCAGCAGCACCCGGACAGGGGATGAAAAACTGTTTTTT

size: .
J: TRBJ2-7
V: TRBV21-1
D: .
CDR3: CASSKWLIVYEQYF
DNA: TGTGCCAGCAGCAAATGGCTAATAGTCTACGAGCAGTACTTC

size: once
J: TRBJ2-2
V: TRBV7-6
D: .
CDR3: CASRGGWDNTGELFF
DNA: TGTGCCAGCAGGGGCGGGTGGGATAACACCGGGGAGCTGTTTTTT